Listed here is a single T cell receptor (beta chain). Only in-frame clones appear in the TCRdb table, and some are missing; sequencing was by immunoSEQ multiplex PCR. The table has about 48,000 clones, about four fifths seen once; the top ten hold around 10%. The sample comes from a study of PD-L1 blockade in urothelial cancer. On the study more broadly: Blood was analyzed 3 weeks (second dose) and 6 weeks after treatment start.

Documented time point: peripheral blood 6 weeks after treatment start. Germline loops: CDR1 MNHNS, CDR2 SASEGT. The germline V and J ends were trimmed by 5 bases and 1 base, with 8 bases remaining between them. This CDR3 spans 13 amino acids. V usage is TRBV6-1 and J usage is TRBJ1-1, with D perhaps TRBD1 (5 bases). This TCR was recovered from an older man with urothelial cancer. Material: PBMCs, obtained around atezolizumab (anti-PD-L1) treatment. DNA of the CDR3: TGTGCCAGCAGTCTCAGGGAGAACACTGAAGCTTTCTTT. Protein product: CASSLRENTEAFF.